This T cell receptor (beta chain) was identified in a study of CXCR3-negative and CXCR3-positive naive CD8 T cells. Study findings and constraints: Both of the naive subsets showed about the same high diversity, but memory CD8+ cells had much less.

UMI-labeled 5' RACE TRB cDNA libraries were prepared from the cells. With the 5' RACE reads reprocessed, TCRdb shows one record per CDR3 protein and no DNA. This listing includes roughly 6,000 distinct CDR3 sequences. The CDR3 length is 16 residues. The authors gated naive CD8+ T cells as CD45RO-CCR7+CD27+CD95-. Frequency places this clonotype as medium-sized. What it binds is not known. This receptor was identified in a human donor in good health. Some clones in this sample may be carry-over from other donors' samples. The chain employs TRBV12-3 or TRBV12-4 and TRBJ2-7; TCRdb designates TRBD2, a call that cannot be tested without DNA. Sequencing was done on a sample of naive CXCR3- CD8+ T cells from blood. The sample's subset: CD45RO-CCR7+CD27+CD95- naive CD8+ T cells lacking CXCR3 (TNR3-). The CDR3 loop reads CASSFFVLVDASEQYF.